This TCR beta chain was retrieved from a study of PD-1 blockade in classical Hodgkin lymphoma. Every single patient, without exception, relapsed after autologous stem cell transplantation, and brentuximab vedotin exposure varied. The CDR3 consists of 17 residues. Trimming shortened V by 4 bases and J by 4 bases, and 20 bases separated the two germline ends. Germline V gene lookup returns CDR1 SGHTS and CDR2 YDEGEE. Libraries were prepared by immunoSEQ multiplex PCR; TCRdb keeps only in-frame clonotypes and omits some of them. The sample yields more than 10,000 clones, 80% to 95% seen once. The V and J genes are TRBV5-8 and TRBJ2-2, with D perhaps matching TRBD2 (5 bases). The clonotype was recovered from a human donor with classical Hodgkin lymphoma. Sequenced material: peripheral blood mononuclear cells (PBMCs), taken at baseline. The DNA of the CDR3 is TGTGCCAGCAGCCGCCCGGGGAAGGGCGGGCCCACCGGGGAGCTGTTTTTT. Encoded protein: CASSRPGKGGPTGELFF.